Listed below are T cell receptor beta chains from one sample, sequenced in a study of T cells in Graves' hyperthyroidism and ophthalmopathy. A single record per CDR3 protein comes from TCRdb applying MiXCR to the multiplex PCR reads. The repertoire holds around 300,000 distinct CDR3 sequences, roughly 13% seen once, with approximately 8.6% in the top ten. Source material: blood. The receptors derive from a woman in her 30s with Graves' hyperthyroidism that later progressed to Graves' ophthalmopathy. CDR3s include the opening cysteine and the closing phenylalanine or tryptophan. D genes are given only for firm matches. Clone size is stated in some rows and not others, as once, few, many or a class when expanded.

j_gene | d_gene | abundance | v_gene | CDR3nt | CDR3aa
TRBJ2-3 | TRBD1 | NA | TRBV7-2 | TGTGCCAGCAGCGTGACAGGGGGGGGCACAGATACGCAGTATTTT | CASSVTGGGTDTQYF
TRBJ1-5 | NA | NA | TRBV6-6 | TGTGCCAGCAGTTACTCACCATGGCAGCCCCAGCATTTT | CASSYSPWQPQHF
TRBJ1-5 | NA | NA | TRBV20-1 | TGCAGTGCAACAGACGGGGGGAATCAGCCCCAGCATTTT | CSATDGGNQPQHF
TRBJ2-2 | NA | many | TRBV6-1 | TGTGCCACCGGATCAGAGACGAACACCGGGGAGCTGTTTTTT | CATGSETNTGELFF
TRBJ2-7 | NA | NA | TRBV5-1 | TGCGCCAGCAGCTTGGACCCTGGGACTGGTGCCTACGAGCAGTACTTC | CASSLDPGTGAYEQYF
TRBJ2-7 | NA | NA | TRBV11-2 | TGTGCCAGCAGCTTAGCCCCGGACCTATACTACGAGCAGTACTTC | CASSLAPDLYYEQYF
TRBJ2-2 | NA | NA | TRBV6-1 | TGTGCCAGCATGGTAGCTTTTGGCACCGGGGAGCTGTTTTTT | CASMVAFGTGELFF
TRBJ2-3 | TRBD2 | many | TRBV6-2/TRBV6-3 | TGTGCCAGCAAAATTACCTCCGGGAGCGGGAGAGATACGCAGTATTTT | CASKITSGSGRDTQYF
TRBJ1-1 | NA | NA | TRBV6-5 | TGTGCCAGCAGTCACGGAGGACACGCGGGGCTGAACACTGAAGCTTTCTTT | CASSHGGHAGLNTEAFF
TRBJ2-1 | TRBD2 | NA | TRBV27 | TGTGCCAGCAGGACTACTAGCGGGAGGGCCTACAATGAGCAGTTCTTC | CASRTTSGRAYNEQFF
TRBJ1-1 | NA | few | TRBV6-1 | TGTGCCAGCGGAAAACGACAACGGGACACTGAAGCTTTCTTT | CASGKRQRDTEAFF
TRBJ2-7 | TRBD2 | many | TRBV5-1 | TGCGCCAGCAGCTACACTAGCGGGAGGGGTTACGAGCAGTACTTC | CASSYTSGRGYEQYF
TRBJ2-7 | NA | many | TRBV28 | TGTGCCAGCAGCCGCCCCGGGCTAGACGGGTACGAGCAGTACTTC | CASSRPGLDGYEQYF
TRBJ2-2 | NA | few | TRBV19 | TGTGCCAGTATCCGGGCCGAGAAGACCGGGGAGCTGTTTTTT | CASIRAEKTGELFF
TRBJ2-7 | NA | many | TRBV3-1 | TGTGCCAGCAGCCAAAGTGTCTACGAGCAGTACTTC | CASSQSVYEQYF
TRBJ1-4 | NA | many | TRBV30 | TGTGCCTGGACAAACGCGTTTGGTGAAAAACTGTTTTTT | CAWTNAFGEKLFF
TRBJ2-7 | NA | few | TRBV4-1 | TGCGCCAGCAGCCAGGCCACGGATGGGGAGTTGGACGAGCAGTACTTC | CASSQATDGELDEQYF
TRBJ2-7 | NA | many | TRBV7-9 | TGTGCCAGCAGTCCCAGAATTCTTAGCTCGGCCTACGAGCAGTACTTC | CASSPRILSSAYEQYF
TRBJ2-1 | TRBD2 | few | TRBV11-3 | TGTGCCAGCAGCTTAGTTTTGACTAGCGGGAAGGTTGAGCAGTTCTTC | CASSLVLTSGKVEQFF
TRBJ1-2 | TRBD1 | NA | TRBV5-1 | TGTGCCAGCAGCAGACCGGGACAGAGTGGCTACACCTTC | CASSRPGQSGYTF
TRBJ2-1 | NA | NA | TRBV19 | TGTGCCAGTAGGCCCGCGGGACACCCTTACAATGAGCAGTTCTTC | CASRPAGHPYNEQFF
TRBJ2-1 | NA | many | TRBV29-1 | TGCAGCGTGGCCCCCCAACAGCCTGAGCAGTTCTTC | CSVAPQQPEQFF
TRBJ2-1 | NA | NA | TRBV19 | TGTGCCAGTAGTAGAACCGGGACGAACTACAATGAGCAGTTCTTC | CASSRTGTNYNEQFF
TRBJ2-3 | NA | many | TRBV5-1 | TGCGCCAGCAGAAGTCCCAGCGGGCTGGATACGCAGTATTTT | CASRSPSGLDTQYF
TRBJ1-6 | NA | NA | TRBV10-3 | TGTGCGGGGTCCAGCTCCTATAATTCACCCCTCCACTTT | CAGSSSYNSPLHF
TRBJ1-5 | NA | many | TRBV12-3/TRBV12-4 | TGTGCCAGCAGCCAGGGTAACCTCAATCAGCCCCAGCATTTT | CASSQGNLNQPQHF
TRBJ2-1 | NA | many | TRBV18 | TGTGCCAGCTCACCACCGACTAACCAATACAATGAGCAGTTCTTC | CASSPPTNQYNEQFF
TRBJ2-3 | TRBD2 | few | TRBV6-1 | TGTGCCAGCAGTGAAAGCCCCTCGGGACTAGGGGCAGATACGCAGTATTTT | CASSESPSGLGADTQYF
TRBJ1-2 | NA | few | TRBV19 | TGTGCCAGTAGTATAGATCTATCGGGGGGAATCCTTAACTATGGCTACACCTTC | CASSIDLSGGILNYGYTF
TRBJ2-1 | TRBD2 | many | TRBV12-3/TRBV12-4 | TGTGCCAGCAGCAATAAACGCCTAGCGGGCCAGTTCTTC | CASSNKRLAGQFF
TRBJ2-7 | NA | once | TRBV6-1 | TGTGCCATCAGTGAGCTACGCCTCTCCTACGAGCAGTACTTC | CAISELRLSYEQYF
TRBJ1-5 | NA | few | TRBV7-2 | TGTGCCAGCAGCTTAGAAAGCGGGAGCGTCCGTGGAGATACGCAGCATTTT | CASSLESGSVRGDTQHF
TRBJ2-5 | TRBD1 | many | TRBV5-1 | TGCGCCAGCAGCTTGGGAGAGGGGACAGGAAAGACCCAGTACTTC | CASSLGEGTGKTQYF
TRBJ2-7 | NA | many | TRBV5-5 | TGTGCCAGCAGCCAGGGGAGCTCCTACGAGCAGTACTTC | CASSQGSSYEQYF
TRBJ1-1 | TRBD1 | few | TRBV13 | TGTGCCAGCAGCCTAAGGACAGGGGAGAACACTGAAGCTTTCTTT | CASSLRTGENTEAFF